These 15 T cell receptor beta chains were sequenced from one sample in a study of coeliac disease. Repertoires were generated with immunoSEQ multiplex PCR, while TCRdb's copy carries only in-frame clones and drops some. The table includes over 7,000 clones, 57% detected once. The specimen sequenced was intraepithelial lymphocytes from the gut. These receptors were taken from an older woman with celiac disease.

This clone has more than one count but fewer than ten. The CDR3 coding sequence is TGTGCCAGCAGTGAATGGCCAGCGGGAGAGACCCAGTACTTC. As protein: CASSEWPAGETQYF. The chain employs TRBV6-1 and TRBJ2-5, with D perhaps matching TRBD2 (6 bases). Germline CDR1 reads MNHNS; CDR2 reads SASEGT. The CDR3 runs 14 residues. The ends were cut back, 2 bases at V and 4 bases at J, with 11 bases in the middle.

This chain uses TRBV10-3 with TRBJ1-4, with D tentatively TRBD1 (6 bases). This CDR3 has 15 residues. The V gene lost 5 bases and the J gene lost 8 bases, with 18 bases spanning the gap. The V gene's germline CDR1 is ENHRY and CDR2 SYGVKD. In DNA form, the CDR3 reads TGTGCCATCAGTCCCGAGGGGGGGCTTTGGGAAAAACTGTTTTTT. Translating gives CAISPEGGLWEKLFF.

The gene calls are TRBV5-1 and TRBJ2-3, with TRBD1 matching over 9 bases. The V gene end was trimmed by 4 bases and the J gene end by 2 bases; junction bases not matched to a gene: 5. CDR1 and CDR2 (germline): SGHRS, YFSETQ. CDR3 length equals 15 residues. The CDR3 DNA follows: TGCGCCAGCAGCATCGGGACAGGGCTCACAGATACGCAGTATTTT. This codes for CASSIGTGLTDTQYF. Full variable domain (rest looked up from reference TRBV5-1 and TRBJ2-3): KAGVTQTPRYLIKTRGQQVTLSCSPISGHRSVSWYQQTPGQGLQFLFEYFSETQRNKGNFPGRFSGRQFSNSRSEMNVSTLELGDSALYLCASSIGTGLTDTQYFGPGTRLTVL.

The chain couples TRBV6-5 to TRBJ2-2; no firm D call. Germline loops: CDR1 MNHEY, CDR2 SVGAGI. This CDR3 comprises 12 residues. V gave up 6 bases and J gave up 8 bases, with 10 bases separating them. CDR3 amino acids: CASSQYSGELFF. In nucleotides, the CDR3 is TGTGCCAGCAGCCAGTATTCAGGGGAGCTGTTTTTT.

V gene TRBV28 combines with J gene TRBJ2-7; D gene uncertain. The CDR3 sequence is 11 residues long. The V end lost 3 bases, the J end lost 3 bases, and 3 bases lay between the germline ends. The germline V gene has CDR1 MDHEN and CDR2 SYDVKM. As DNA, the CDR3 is TGTGCCAGCAGTTTTCTCTACGAGCAGTACTTC. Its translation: CASSFLYEQYF.

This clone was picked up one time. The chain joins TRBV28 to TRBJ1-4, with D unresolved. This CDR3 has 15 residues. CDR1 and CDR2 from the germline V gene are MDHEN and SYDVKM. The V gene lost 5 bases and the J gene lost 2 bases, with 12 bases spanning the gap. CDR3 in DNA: TGTGCCAGCAGTGGCCGGGGTGCGACTAATGAAAAACTGTTTTTT. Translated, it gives CASSGRGATNEKLFF. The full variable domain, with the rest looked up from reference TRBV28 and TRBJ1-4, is DVKVTQSSRYLVKRTGEKVFLECVQDMDHENMFWYRQDPGLGLRLIYFSYDVKMKEKGDIPEGYSVSREKKERFSLILESASTNQTSMYLCASSGRGATNEKLFFGSGTQLSVL.

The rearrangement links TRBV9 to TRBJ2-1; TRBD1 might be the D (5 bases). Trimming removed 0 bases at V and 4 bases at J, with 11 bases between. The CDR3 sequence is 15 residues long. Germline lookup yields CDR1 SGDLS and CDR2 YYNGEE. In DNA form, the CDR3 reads TGTGCCAGCAGCGTAGAGGGGATACCTTACAATGAGCAGTTCTTC. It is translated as CASSVEGIPYNEQFF. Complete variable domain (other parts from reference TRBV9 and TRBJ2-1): DSGVTQTPKHLITATGQRVTLRCSPRSGDLSVYWYQQSLDQGLQFLIQYYNGEERAKGNILERFSAQQFPDLHSELNLSSLELGDSALYFCASSVEGIPYNEQFFGPGTRLTVL.

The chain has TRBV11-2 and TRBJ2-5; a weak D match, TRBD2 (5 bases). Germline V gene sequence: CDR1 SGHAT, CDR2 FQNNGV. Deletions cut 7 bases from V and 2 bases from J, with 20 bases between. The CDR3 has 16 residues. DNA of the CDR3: TGTGCCAGCACCCCTGGTATACGGGGTCTTCAAGAGACCCAGTACTTC. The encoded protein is CASTPGIRGLQETQYF. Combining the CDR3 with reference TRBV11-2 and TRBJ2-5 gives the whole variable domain EAGVAQSPRYKIIEKRQSVAFWCNPISGHATLYWYQQILGQGPKLLIQFQNNGVVDDSQLPKDRFSAERLKGVDSTLKIQPAKLEDSAVYLCASTPGIRGLQETQYFGPGTRLLVL.

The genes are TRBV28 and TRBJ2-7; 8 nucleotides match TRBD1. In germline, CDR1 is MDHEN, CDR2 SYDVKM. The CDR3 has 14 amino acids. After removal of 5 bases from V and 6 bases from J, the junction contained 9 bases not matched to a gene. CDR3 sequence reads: CASSGGPGGFEQYF. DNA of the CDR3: TGTGCCAGCAGTGGGGGACCAGGGGGCTTCGAGCAGTACTTC.

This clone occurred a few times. The CDR3 nucleotides are TGTGCCAGCAGTGATCGCTCCGGGTACACTGAAGCTTTCTTT. It translates to CASSDRSGYTEAFF. The rearrangement links TRBV6-1 to TRBJ1-1; D ambiguous. V lost 3 bases to trimming and J lost 3 bases, with 11 bases between them. Germline V CDR1 and CDR2: MNHNS, SASEGT. The CDR3 extends over 14 amino acids.

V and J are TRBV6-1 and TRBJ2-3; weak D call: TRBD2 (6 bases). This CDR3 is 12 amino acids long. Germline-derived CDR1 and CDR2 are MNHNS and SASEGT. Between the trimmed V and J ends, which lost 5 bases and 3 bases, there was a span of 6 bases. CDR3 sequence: CASSLATDTQYF. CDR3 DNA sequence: TGTGCCAGCAGTCTAGCGACAGATACGCAGTATTTT.

This CDR3 reads CAWSVLVSYGYTF. The CDR3 DNA reads as TGTGCCTGGAGTGTACTAGTCTCCTATGGCTACACCTTC. The chain uses TRBV30 and TRBJ1-2; no clear D. The CDR3 length is 13 residues. CDR1 and CDR2 from the germline V gene are GTSNPN and SVGIG (reference sequence). V lost 0 bases and J lost 4, with 9 bases in between.

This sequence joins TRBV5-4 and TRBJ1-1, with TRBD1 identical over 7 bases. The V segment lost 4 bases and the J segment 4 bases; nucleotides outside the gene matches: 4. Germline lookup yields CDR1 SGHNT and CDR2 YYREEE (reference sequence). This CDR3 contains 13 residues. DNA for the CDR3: TGTGCCAGCAGCCTAGGACAGGTCACTGAAGCTTTCTTT. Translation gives CASSLGQVTEAFF.

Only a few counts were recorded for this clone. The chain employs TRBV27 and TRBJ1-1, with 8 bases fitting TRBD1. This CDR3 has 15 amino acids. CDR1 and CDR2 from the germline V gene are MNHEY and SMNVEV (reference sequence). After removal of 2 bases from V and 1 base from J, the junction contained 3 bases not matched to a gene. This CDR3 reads CASSLRTGWNTEAFF. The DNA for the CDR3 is TGTGCCAGCAGTTTACGGACAGGGTGGAACACTGAAGCTTTCTTT.

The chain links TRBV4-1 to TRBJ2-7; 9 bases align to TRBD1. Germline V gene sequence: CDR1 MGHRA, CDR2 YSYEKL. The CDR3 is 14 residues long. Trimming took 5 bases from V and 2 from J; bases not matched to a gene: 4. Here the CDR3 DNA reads TGCGCCAGCAGCGACGGGACAGGGACCTACGAGCAGTACTTC. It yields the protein CASSDGTGTYEQYF.